The subject of this entry is one TCR beta chain. The sample is drawn from a study of OX40 agonist ivuxolimab in advanced cancers. Study-level information: Cohort: 82.7% men, mean age roughly 60, aged about 20 to 90.

Autoimmune disease history or systemic immunosuppression meant exclusion. The CDR3 extends over 15 amino acids. With 5 bases clipped from V and 3 bases from J, the junction kept 6 bases outside the gene matches. Germline V CDR1 and CDR2: SNHLY, FYNNEI. The repertoire was sequenced with immunoSEQ multiplex PCR; TCRdb's copy has only in-frame clones and lacks some. The sample has 78,000 or so clones, about 90% seen once; the top ten hold around 2.8%. The sequenced sample was CD4+ or CD8+ T cells sorted from blood, obtained in a trial of the OX40 agonist ivuxolimab. The chain is built from TRBV2 and TRBJ2-7; 11 positions match TRBD2. The clonotype originates from an adult with an advanced solid tumor such as melanoma, head and neck, liver or kidney cancer. The CDR3 is CASSSSGGTVYEQYF. DNA of the CDR3: TGTGCCAGCAGTTCTAGCGGGGGGACAGTCTACGAGCAGTACTTC.